One T cell receptor beta chain is described in this entry. Its antigen is not identified. By flow cytometry, patients selected for sequencing had shown an expansion of CD8+CD57+ cells. The V and J ends lost 1 base and 6 bases, in that order; junction bases with no gene match: 4. The CDR3 is 15 residues long. CDR1 and CDR2 from the germline V gene are SGHVS and FNYEAQ. These data originate in a study of CD8+CD57+ T cells in acquired aplastic anemia. Findings and limits, study-wide: Fewer than 30 CD8+ CDR3 sequences were shared between patients and controls.

Genomic DNA was employed as the template in profiling TCR beta VDJ and CDR3. TCRdb itself ran the reads through MiXCR, one entry per CDR3 protein. The top ten hold approximately 1.3% of the sample, which has under 350,000 distinct CDR3 sequences, around three fifths seen once. The V call is TRBV7-6, the J call TRBJ2-1; 9 nucleotides match TRBD2. Sequencing input: sorted CD4+, CD8+, or CD8+CD57+ T cells (not recorded which) from PBMCs. The TCR sequence derives from a human donor with aplastic anemia. The CDR3 loop is CASSLVVAGANEQFF. DNA for the CDR3: TGTGCCAGCAGCTTAGTGGTAGCGGGGGCCAATGAGCAGTTCTTC.